The source of this T cell receptor beta chain is a study of regulatory T cells in long-lasting Graves disease. This clonotype was detected many times. The authors built TCR beta libraries using iRepertoire HTBI primers and Arm-PCR of CDR3 regions. TCRdb called the multiplex PCR reads again in MiXCR, with one record for every CDR3 protein. Altogether approximately 440,000 distinct CDR3 sequences are present, around 16% being singletons, with the ten largest covering 12%. As for time point: newly diagnosed GD, antithyroid drugs for less than 3 months. Following extraction of RNA from PBMCs, that RNA was used to make the TCR library. Germline CDR1 and CDR2: MDHEN and SYDVKM. V was trimmed by 4 bases and J by 7 bases, leaving 20 bases between them. CDR3 length: 17 residues. The same data also contributed to another study, on T cells in Graves' hyperthyroidism and ophthalmopathy.

Sequences were derived from peripheral blood mononuclear cells (PBMCs), sampled at new diagnosis, from a patient treated with antithyroid drugs. The sequence came from a man between 40 and 49 years old with Graves disease. The rearrangement joins TRBV28 to TRBJ1-6; tentatively, D is TRBD1 (5 bases). The CDR3 region has the DNA TGTGCCAGCAGTTCGGGGCCTTCGGGGCGACTGAATTCACCCCTCCACTTT. Its translation: CASSSGPSGRLNSPLHF.